This T cell receptor beta chain was recorded in a study of a mutant IDH1 vaccine in newly diagnosed glioma. About the research overall: Antecedent treatment encompassed radiotherapy, temozolomide, or their combination; the majority received both. Study-wide points: The authors found pseudoprogression apparently unrelated to changes in top peripheral T cell clonotypes.

This CDR3 has 15 amino acids. Trimming shortened V by 3 bases and J by 6 bases, and 17 bases separated the two germline ends. Germline V gene lookup returns CDR1 LGHNA and CDR2 YSLEER. The method was immunoSEQ multiplex PCR; TCRdb's version includes in-frame clones alone and lacks a portion of them. Seen here are approximately 70,000 clones, over 75% observed once, and the top ten hold 13%. In the case of this clone: What it binds is unknown.

As to time point: week 23, last vaccination. Vaccination used 300 ug of mutant IDH1 20-mer peptide per dose, with topical imiquimod. Donor diagnoses consisted of new WHO grade 3 or 4 IDH1-mutant, ATRX-lost astrocytomas. The chain has TRBV4-3 and TRBJ1-2; D is undetermined. The TCR comes from a man aged 18 to 29 with glioma. The sample was PBMCs, taken from a glioma patient whose treatment included an IDH1 peptide vaccine. CDR3 DNA sequence: TGCGCCAGCAGCCAGGGGTCCTTGGATTTCGATGGCTACACCTTC. Amino acids: CASSQGSLDFDGYTF.